Below, 13 T cell receptor beta chains from the same sample are listed, as sequenced in a study of T cells in Graves' hyperthyroidism and ophthalmopathy. From RNA transcripts, TCR beta CDR3 regions were amplified. First-round RT-PCR of the TCR CDR3 relied on the HTBI primer set. One entry per CDR3 protein, called by TCRdb with MiXCR from the multiplex PCR reads. The sample shows a few hundred thousand distinct CDR3 sequences, over 15% of them seen only once. Source material: blood. The receptors were gathered from a woman between 45 and 60 years old with Graves' hyperthyroidism.

The rearrangement uses TRBV3-1 and TRBJ2-2, with 13 bases aligning to TRBD2. CDR1 LGHDT and CDR2 YNNKEL come from the germline V gene (reference sequence). The V gene end was trimmed by 10 bases and the J gene end by 5 bases; junction bases not matched to a gene: 10. The CDR3 is 16 residues long. CDR3 DNA: TGTGCCACCTTGAAAAGGACTAGCGGGAGTACCGGGGAGCTGTTTTTT. This gives the protein CATLKRTSGSTGELFF.

This clonotype has just a few counts. The gene calls are TRBV6-1 and TRBJ2-7, with 8 bases matching TRBD1. Germline CDR1 is MNHNS and CDR2 is SASEGT. The CDR3 loop spans 14 amino acids. J was trimmed by 0 bases and V by 6 bases; bases with no gene match: 4. CDR3 coding DNA: TGTGCCAGCAGGCCGGGACAGGCCTCCTACGAGCAGTACTTC. It encodes CASRPGQASYEQYF.

The rearrangement joins TRBV5-6 to TRBJ1-1, with D hard to call. The CDR3 extends over 16 amino acids. The ends were cut back, 3 bases at V and 5 bases at J, with 20 bases in the middle. Germline V gene sequence: CDR1 SGHDT, CDR2 YYEEEE. The CDR3 region is CASSSLGGGRGTEAFF. The DNA for the CDR3 is TGTGCCAGCAGCTCCCTGGGAGGCGGGCGGGGTACTGAAGCTTTCTTT.

The rearrangement links TRBV5-1 to TRBJ2-1, with a possible D match to TRBD2 (7 bases). This CDR3 region has 16 residues. Trimming removed 1 base at V and 10 bases at J, with 21 bases between. Germline CDR1 is SGHRS and CDR2 is YFSETQ. CDR3 amino acids: CASSLRGGGPTGEQFF. The CDR3 DNA reads as TGCGCCAGCAGCTTGAGAGGGGGAGGGCCGACCGGGGAGCAGTTCTTC.

This clonotype was observed at least ten times. The rearrangement uses TRBV2 and TRBJ1-1; TRBD1 matches at 8 bases. CDR3 length: 14 residues. Trimming at V came to 6 bases and at J to 5 bases, leaving 8 bases not matched to a gene. Germline V gene lookup returns CDR1 SNHLY and CDR2 FYNNEI. The CDR3 coding sequence is TGTGCCAGCAGCGTTGACAGGGGTGAGACTGAAGCTTTCTTT. Translating gives CASSVDRGETEAFF. Complete variable domain (other parts from reference TRBV2 and TRBJ1-1): EPEVTQTPSHQVTQMGQEVILRCVPISNHLYFYWYRQILGQKVEFLVSFYNNEISEKSEIFDDQFSVERPDGSNFTLKIRSTKLEDSAMYFCASSVDRGETEAFFGQGTRLTVV.

Remarks on this clonotype: A single base separates this from a much larger clone, so it may be a read error. The gene calls are TRBV11-2 and TRBJ1-4; tentative D call: TRBD1 (6 bases). V dropped 0 bases and J dropped 8 bases, with 13 bases sitting between them. From germline, CDR1 is SGHAT and CDR2 FQNNGV. The CDR3 loop spans 15 amino acids. The CDR3 here is CASSLEETGPEKLFF. DNA of the CDR3: TGTGCCAGCAGCTTAGAAGAGACAGGCCCCGAAAAACTGTTTTTT.

The table lists this clonotype with many counts. The V call is TRBV7-9, the J call TRBJ2-7; a possible D gene is TRBD1 (6 bases). Germline values: CDR1 SEHNR, CDR2 FQNEAQ (reference sequence). This CDR3 spans 16 amino acids. V lost 1 base to trimming and J lost 2 bases, with 15 bases between them. The CDR3 loop is CASSLELVGQPYEQYF. In DNA form, the CDR3 reads TGTGCCAGCAGCTTAGAATTGGTGGGACAACCCTACGAGCAGTACTTC.

This clonotype appeared a few times. The chain uses TRBV5-6 and TRBJ1-5, with D perhaps matching TRBD1 (5 bases). V was cut by 2 bases and J by 6 bases, with 9 bases left in between. Germline V CDR1 and CDR2: SGHDT, YYEEEE. The CDR3 runs 13 residues. CDR3 residues: CASSFGGAQPQHF. In nucleotides, the CDR3 is TGTGCCAGCAGCTTTGGGGGAGCTCAGCCCCAGCATTTT.

In the case of this clonotype: One end of the junction is discordant with germline, which a read error may explain. The chain couples TRBV9 to TRBJ2-2, with D perhaps matching TRBD2 (6 bases). CDR3 size: 15 residues. Germline CDR1 and CDR2: SGDLS and YYNGEE. CDR3 amino acids: CASNNRPEGTGELSF. The CDR3 bases are TGTGCCAGCAACAACCGACCGGAGGGCACCGGGGAGCTGTCTTTT.

The table lists this clonotype with many counts. This chain links TRBV12-3 or TRBV12-4 with TRBJ2-7; 7 nucleotides line up with TRBD1. CDR3 length equals 14 residues. The ends lost 5 bases at V and 1 base at J; junction bases unmatched: 5. The CDR3 nucleotides are TGTGCCAGCAGTCCCCGACAGGGATCCTACGAGCAGTACGTC. Translation gives CASSPRQGSYEQYV.

This chain uses TRBV20-1 with TRBJ2-3; D ambiguous. With 0 bases removed from V and 0 bases from J, the gap between germline ends came to 13 bases. The CDR3 sequence is 16 residues long. Germline CDR1 and CDR2: DFQATT and SNEGSKA (reference sequence). In DNA form, the CDR3 reads TGCAGTGCTAGAGACCGCCTTCACAGTAGCACAGATACGCAGTATTTT. Protein product: CSARDRLHSSTDTQYF.

This clonotype occurred a few times. V and J are TRBV28 and TRBJ2-1; a weak D match, TRBD1 (5 bases). The CDR3 has 15 residues. Trimming took 5 bases from V and 0 from J, leaving 11 bases between them. Germline V gene data show CDR1 as MDHEN and CDR2 as SYDVKM. CDR3 coding DNA: TGTGCCAGCAGTAAACAGGTCTACTCCTACAATGAGCAGTTCTTC. Amino acid sequence: CASSKQVYSYNEQFF. The complete variable domain, with remaining parts taken from reference TRBV28 and TRBJ2-1, reads DVKVTQSSRYLVKRTGEKVFLECVQDMDHENMFWYRQDPGLGLRLIYFSYDVKMKEKGDIPEGYSVSREKKERFSLILESASTNQTSMYLCASSKQVYSYNEQFFGPGTRLTVL.

The V and J genes are TRBV20-1 and TRBJ2-1; 11 bases match TRBD2. The V segment lost 0 bases and the J segment 7 bases; nucleotides outside the gene matches: 8. CDR1 DFQATT and CDR2 SNEGSKA come from the germline V gene (reference sequence). This CDR3 has 16 residues. For the CDR3, the DNA is TGCAGTGCTAGAGATCAACTAGCGGGAGATTGGAATGAGCAGTTCTTC. It yields the protein CSARDQLAGDWNEQFF.